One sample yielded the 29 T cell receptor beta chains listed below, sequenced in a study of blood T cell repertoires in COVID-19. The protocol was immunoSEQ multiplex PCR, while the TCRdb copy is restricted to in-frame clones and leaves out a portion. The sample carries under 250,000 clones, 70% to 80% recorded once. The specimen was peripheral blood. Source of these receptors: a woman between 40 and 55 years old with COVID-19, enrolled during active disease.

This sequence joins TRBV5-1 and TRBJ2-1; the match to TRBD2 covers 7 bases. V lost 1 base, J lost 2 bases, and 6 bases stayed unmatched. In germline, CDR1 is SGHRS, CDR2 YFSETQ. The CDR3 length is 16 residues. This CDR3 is CASSLTLAATYNEQFF. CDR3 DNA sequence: TGCGCCAGCAGCTTGACGCTAGCGGCGACCTACAATGAGCAGTTCTTC. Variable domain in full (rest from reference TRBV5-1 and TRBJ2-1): KAGVTQTPRYLIKTRGQQVTLSCSPISGHRSVSWYQQTPGQGLQFLFEYFSETQRNKGNFPGRFSGRQFSNSRSEMNVSTLELGDSALYLCASSLTLAATYNEQFFGPGTRLTVL.

CDR3 sequence (DNA): TGTGCCAGCAGTCGCCGACTAGCGGAGACTGGGGAGACCCAGTACTTC. Its translation: CASSRRLAETGETQYF. The chain is built from TRBV27 and TRBJ2-5; the match to TRBD2 covers 9 bases. This CDR3 has 16 residues. The germline V gene encodes CDR1 MNHEY and CDR2 SMNVEV (reference sequence). With 5 bases clipped from V and 5 bases from J, the junction kept 12 bases outside the gene matches.

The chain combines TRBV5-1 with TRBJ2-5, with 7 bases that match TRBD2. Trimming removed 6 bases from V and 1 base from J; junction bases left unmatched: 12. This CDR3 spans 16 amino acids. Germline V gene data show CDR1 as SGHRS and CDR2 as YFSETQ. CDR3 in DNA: TGCGCCAGCACCCCCCAATCGGGCGGGGGCCAAGAGACCCAGTACTTC. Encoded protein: CASTPQSGGGQETQYF. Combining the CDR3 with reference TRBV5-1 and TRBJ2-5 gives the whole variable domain KAGVTQTPRYLIKTRGQQVTLSCSPISGHRSVSWYQQTPGQGLQFLFEYFSETQRNKGNFPGRFSGRQFSNSRSEMNVSTLELGDSALYLCASTPQSGGGQETQYFGPGTRLLVL.

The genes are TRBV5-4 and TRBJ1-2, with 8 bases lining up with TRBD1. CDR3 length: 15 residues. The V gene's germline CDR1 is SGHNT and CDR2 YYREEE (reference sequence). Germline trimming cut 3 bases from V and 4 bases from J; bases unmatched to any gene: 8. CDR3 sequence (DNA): TGTGCCAGCAGCTCTCCGGGACAGGTAGTCTATGGCTACACCTTC. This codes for CASSSPGQVVYGYTF. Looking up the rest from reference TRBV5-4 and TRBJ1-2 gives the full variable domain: ETGVTQSPTHLIKTRGQQVTLRCSSQSGHNTVSWYQQALGQGPQFIFQYYREEENGRGNFPPRFSGLQFPNYSSELNVNALELDDSALYLCASSSPGQVVYGYTFGSGTRLTVV.

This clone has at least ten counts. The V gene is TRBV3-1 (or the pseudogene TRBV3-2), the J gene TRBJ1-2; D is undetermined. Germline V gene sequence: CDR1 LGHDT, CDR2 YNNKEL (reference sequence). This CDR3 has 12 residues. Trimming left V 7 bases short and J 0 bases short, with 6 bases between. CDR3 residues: CASTTANYGYTF. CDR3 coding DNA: TGTGCCAGCACTACCGCTAACTATGGCTACACCTTC.

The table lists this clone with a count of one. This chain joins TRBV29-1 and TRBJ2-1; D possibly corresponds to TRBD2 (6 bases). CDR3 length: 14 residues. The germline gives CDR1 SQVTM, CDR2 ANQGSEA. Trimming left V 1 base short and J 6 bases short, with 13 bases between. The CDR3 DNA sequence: TGCAGCGTTGAAGCAATAGCGGAATTCAATGAGCAGTTCTTC. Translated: CSVEAIAEFNEQFF.

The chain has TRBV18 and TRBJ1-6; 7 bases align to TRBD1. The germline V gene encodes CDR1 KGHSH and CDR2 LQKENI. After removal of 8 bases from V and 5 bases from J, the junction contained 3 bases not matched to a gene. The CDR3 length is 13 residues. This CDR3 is CASTGTDNSPLHF. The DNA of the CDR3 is TGTGCCAGCACCGGGACAGATAATTCACCCCTCCACTTT.

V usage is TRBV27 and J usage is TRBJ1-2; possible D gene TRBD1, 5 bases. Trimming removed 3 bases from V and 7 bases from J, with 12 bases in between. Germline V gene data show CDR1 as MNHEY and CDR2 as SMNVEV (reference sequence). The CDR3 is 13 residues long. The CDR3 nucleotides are TGTGCCAGCAGTTTTAGCAGGGAAGGTGGCTACACCTTC. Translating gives CASSFSREGGYTF.

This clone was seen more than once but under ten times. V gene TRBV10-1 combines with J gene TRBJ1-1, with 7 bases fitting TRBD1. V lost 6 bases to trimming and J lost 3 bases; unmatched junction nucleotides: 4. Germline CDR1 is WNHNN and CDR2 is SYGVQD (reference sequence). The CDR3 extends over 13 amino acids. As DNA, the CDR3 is TGCGCCAGCAGGAGACAGGGCGACACTGAAGCTTTCTTT. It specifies CASRRQGDTEAFF.

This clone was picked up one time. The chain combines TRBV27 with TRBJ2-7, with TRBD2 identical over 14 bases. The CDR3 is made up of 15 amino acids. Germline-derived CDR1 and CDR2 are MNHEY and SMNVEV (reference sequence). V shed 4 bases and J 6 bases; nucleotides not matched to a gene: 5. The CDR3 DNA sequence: TGTGCCAGCAGTTCGGGGACTAGCGGGAGTCGCGAGCAGTACTTC. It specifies CASSSGTSGSREQYF.

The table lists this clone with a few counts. DNA for the CDR3: TGTGCCACCAGCGATCAGGGACAGGGCTATGGCTACACCTTC. Translated, it gives CATSDQGQGYGYTF. The rearrangement links TRBV24-1 to TRBJ1-2, with 9 bases identical to TRBD1. CDR3 size: 14 residues. V lost 7 bases, J lost 4 bases, and 6 bases stayed unmatched. Germline V lookup: CDR1 KGHDR, CDR2 SFDVKD.

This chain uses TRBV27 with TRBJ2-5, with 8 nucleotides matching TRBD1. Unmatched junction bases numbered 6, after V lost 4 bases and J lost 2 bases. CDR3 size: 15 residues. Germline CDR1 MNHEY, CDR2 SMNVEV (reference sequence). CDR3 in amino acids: CASSSQQGGQETQYF. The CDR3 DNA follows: TGTGCCAGCAGTTCGCAACAGGGGGGACAAGAGACCCAGTACTTC.

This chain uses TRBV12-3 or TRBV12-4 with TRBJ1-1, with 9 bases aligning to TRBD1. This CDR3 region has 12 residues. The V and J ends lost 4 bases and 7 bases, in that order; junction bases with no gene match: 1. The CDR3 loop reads CASSWGQGEAFF. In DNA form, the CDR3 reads TGTGCCAGCAGTTGGGGACAGGGTGAAGCTTTCTTT.

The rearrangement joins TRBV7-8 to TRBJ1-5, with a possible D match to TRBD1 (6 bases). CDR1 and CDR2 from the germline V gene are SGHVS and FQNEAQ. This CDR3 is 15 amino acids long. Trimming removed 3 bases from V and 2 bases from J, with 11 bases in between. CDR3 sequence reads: CASSLGARGNQPQHF. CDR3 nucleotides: TGTGCCAGCAGCTTGGGGGCGAGGGGCAATCAGCCCCAGCATTTT.

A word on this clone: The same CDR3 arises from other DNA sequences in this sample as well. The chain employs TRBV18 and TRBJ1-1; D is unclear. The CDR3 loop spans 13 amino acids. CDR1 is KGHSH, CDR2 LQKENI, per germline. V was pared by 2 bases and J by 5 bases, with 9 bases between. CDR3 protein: CASSPAGGTEAFF. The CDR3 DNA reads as TGTGCCAGCTCACCAGCAGGAGGGACTGAAGCTTTCTTT.

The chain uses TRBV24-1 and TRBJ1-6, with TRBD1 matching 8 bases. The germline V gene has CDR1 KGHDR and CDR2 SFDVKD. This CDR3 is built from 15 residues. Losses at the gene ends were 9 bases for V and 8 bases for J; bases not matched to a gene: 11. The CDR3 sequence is CATGETTGGDSPLHF. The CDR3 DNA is TGTGCCACCGGCGAGACAACAGGGGGGGATTCACCCCTCCACTTT.

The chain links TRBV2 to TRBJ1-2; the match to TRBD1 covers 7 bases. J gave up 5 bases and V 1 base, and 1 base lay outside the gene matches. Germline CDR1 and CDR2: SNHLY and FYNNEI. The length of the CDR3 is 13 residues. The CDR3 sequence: CASSEETGYGYTF. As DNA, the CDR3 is TGTGCCAGCAGTGAAGAGACAGGGTATGGCTACACCTTC.

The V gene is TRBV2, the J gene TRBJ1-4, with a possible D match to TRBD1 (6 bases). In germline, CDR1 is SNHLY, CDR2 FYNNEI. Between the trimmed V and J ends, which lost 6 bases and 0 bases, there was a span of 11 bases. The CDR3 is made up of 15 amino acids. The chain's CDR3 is CASRAGTTTNEKLFF. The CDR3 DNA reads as TGTGCCAGCAGGGCCGGGACAACAACTAATGAAAAACTGTTTTTT.

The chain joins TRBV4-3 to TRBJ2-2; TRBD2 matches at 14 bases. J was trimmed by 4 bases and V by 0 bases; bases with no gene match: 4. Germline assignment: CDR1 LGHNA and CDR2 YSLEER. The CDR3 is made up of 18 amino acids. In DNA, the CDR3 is TGCGCCAGCAGCCAAGATAGGGGACTAGCGGGGGCCACCGGGGAGCTGTTTTTT. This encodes CASSQDRGLAGATGELFF.

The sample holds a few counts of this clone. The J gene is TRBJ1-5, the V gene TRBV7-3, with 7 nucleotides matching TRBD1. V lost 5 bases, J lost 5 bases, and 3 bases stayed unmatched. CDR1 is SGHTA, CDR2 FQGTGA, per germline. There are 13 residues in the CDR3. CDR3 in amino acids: CASSRDRYQPQHF. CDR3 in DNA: TGTGCCAGCAGCCGGGACAGATATCAGCCCCAGCATTTT.

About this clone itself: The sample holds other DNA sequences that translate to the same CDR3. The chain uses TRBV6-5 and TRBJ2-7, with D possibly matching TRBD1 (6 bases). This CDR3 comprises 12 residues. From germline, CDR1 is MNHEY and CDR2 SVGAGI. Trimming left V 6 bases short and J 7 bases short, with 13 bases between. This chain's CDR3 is CASRQGSREQYF. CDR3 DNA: TGTGCCAGCAGGCAGGGGTCGCGGGAGCAGTACTTC.

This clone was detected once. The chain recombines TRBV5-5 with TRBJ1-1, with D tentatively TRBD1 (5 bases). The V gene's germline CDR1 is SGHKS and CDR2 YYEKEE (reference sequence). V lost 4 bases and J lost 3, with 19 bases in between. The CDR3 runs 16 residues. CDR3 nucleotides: TGTGCCAGCAGCCGGGGGTGGGGCAGGCAGTACACTGAAGCTTTCTTT. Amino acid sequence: CASSRGWGRQYTEAFF.

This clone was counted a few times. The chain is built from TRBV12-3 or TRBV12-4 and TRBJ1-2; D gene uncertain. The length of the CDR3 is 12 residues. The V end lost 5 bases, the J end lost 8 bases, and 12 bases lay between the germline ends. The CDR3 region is CASSQAVKGYTF. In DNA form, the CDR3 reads TGTGCCAGCAGTCAAGCGGTGAAGGGCTACACCTTC.

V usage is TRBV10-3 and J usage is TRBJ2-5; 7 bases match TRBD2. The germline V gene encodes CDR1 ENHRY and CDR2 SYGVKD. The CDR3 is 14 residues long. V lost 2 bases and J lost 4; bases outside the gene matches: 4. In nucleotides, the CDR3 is TGTGCCATCAGTGAGGGGGACTATTCAGAGACCCAGTACTTC. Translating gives CAISEGDYSETQYF.

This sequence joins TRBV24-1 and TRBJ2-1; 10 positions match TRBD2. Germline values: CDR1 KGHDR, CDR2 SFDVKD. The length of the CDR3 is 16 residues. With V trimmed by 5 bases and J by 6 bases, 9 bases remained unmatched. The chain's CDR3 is CATSAPGLAGANEQFF. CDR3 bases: TGTGCCACCAGTGCCCCCGGCCTAGCGGGGGCCAATGAGCAGTTCTTC.

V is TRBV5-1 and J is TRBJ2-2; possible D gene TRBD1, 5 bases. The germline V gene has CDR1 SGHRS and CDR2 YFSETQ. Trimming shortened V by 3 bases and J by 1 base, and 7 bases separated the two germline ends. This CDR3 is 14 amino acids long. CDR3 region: CASSSDRNTGELFF. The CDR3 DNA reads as TGCGCCAGCAGCTCTGACAGGAACACCGGGGAGCTGTTTTTT. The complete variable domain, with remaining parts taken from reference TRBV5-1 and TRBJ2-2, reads KAGVTQTPRYLIKTRGQQVTLSCSPISGHRSVSWYQQTPGQGLQFLFEYFSETQRNKGNFPGRFSGRQFSNSRSEMNVSTLELGDSALYLCASSSDRNTGELFFGEGSRLTVL.

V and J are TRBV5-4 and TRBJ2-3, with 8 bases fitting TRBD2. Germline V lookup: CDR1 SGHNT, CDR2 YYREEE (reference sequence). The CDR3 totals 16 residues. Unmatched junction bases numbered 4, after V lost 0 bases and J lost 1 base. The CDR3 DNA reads TGTGCCAGCAGCTTGGGCGGGGGGTTCGGCACAGATACGCAGTATTTT. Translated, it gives CASSLGGGFGTDTQYF.

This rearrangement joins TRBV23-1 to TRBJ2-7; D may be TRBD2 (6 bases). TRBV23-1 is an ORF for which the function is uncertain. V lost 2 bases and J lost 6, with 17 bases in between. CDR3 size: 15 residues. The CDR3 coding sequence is TGCGCCAGCAGTCAACCTCCCGGGACTCTAACCGAGCAGTACTTC. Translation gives CASSQPPGTLTEQYF.

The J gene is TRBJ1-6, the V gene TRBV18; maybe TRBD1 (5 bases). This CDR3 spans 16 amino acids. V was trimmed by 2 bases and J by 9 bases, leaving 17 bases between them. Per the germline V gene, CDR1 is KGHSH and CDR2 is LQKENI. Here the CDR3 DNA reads TGTGCCAGCTCACCATCCCTCGGAACCCAGGGTTCACCCCTCCACTTT. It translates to CASSPSLGTQGSPLHF.